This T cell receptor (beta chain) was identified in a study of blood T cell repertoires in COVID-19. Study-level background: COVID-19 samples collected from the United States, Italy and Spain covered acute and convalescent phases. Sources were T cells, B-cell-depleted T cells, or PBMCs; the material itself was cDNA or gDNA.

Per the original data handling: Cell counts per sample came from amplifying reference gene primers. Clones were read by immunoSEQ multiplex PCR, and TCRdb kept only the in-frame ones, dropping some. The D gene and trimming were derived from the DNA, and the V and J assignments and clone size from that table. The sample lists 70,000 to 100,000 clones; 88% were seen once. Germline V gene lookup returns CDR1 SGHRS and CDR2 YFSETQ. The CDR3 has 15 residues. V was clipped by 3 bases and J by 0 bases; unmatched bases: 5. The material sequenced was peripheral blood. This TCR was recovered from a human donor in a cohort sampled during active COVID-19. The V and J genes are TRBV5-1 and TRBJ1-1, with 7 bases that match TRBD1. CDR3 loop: CASSWDSPMNTEAFF. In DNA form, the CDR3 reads TGCGCCAGCAGCTGGGACAGCCCCATGAACACTGAAGCTTTCTTT.